The present TCR beta chain was sequenced within a study of T-cell reconstitution after alpha-beta-depleted transplantation in children. V dropped 5 bases and J dropped 7; count of bases not matched to a gene: 9. CDR3 length: 14 residues. CDR1 is SEHNR and CDR2 is FQNEAQ in the germline V gene (reference sequence). As it was prepared, the TCRbeta library received unique molecular identifiers. TCRdb reprocessed the PCR reads with MiXCR, giving one entry per CDR3 protein. This table holds about 230,000 distinct CDR3 sequences, approximately 9.8% found once. This sequence originates from a human donor who donated a stem cell graft to a child with SCID. Sequencing was performed on PBMCs from the stem cell graft donor, taken from the stem cell graft. The chain links TRBV7-9 to TRBJ1-2; 8 nucleotides match TRBD1. The CDR3: CASSPPRGPFGYTF. As DNA, the CDR3 is TGTGCCAGCAGCCCCCCCAGGGGGCCCTTTGGCTACACCTTC.